A selection of T cell receptor beta chains follows, all from one sample in a study of blood T cell repertoires in COVID-19. Assay used: immunoSEQ multiplex PCR; TCRdb lists only in-frame clones, some missing. The sample contains roughly 69,000 clones, around 84% of which appear only once. Sequencing input: peripheral blood. Every receptor here comes from a human donor in a cohort sampled during active COVID-19. CDR3s include the opening cysteine and the closing phenylalanine or tryptophan. The order of the fields is clone size, V gene, J gene, D gene, CDR3 DNA, CDR3 protein. D genes are given only for firm matches. Clone size, where shown, is once, few, many, or a class for clones that have expanded.

NA,TRBV5-1,TRBJ2-7,NA,TGCGCCAGCAGCTTGGTACCCAGGACAGTCGATGAGCAGTACTTC,CASSLVPRTVDEQYF
NA,TRBV18,TRBJ1-2,TRBD1,TGTGCCAGCTCACCAGAACAGGGGCCCCTCTATGGCTACACCTTC,CASSPEQGPLYGYTF
NA,TRBV6-6,TRBJ2-1,NA,TGTGCCAGCAGTCCAAGGGACTTCTACAATGAGCAGTTCTTC,CASSPRDFYNEQFF
NA,TRBV7-2,TRBJ1-1,NA,TGTGCCAGCAGTCTAAAAGAAGCTTTCTTT,CASSLKEAFF
NA,TRBV19,TRBJ2-7,TRBD1,TGTGCCAGTAGTAGTGGGGACAGGGGACGGGGCTACGAGCAGTACTTC,CASSSGDRGRGYEQYF
few,TRBV13,TRBJ1-5,NA,TGTGCCAGCAGCCCCAGGGGTTTGGGTCAGCCCCAGCATTTT,CASSPRGLGQPQHF
NA,TRBV6-5,TRBJ1-1,TRBD1,TGTGCCAGCAGTTACAGGGACAGGGGCGTTGAAGCTTTCTTT,CASSYRDRGVEAFF
NA,TRBV9,TRBJ1-2,TRBD1,TGTGCCAGCACTGGGACAGGGTATGGCTACACCTTC,CASTGTGYGYTF
NA,TRBV2,TRBJ2-5,NA,TGTGCCAGCAGTCGACCGGGACTTCAAGGGGAGACCCAGTACTTC,CASSRPGLQGETQYF
NA,TRBV6-2/TRBV6-3,TRBJ2-7,TRBD1,TGTGCCAGCAGTTACTCGCCGACAGGGGACGAGCAGTACTTC,CASSYSPTGDEQYF
many,TRBV7-9,TRBJ1-4,NA,TGTGCCAGCAGCTTAGCTGCCGGGAAGGTTGATGAAAAACTGTTTTTT,CASSLAAGKVDEKLFF
NA,TRBV13,TRBJ1-1,NA,TGTGCCAGCAGCTTAGATCCCAGGGTAGGAACTGAAGCTTTCTTT,CASSLDPRVGTEAFF
NA,TRBV9,TRBJ1-1,NA,TGTGCCAGCAGCGTAGAATTGACGGGCACTGAAGCTTTCTTT,CASSVELTGTEAFF
NA,TRBV11-2,TRBJ2-7,TRBD2,TGTGCCAGCAGCTTAGAAGTAGTAGCGGGCTACGAGCAGTACTTC,CASSLEVVAGYEQYF
NA,TRBV11-1,TRBJ2-5,TRBD1,TGTGCCAGCAGCTTTATCGGGACAGAGACAGAGACCCAGTACTTC,CASSFIGTETETQYF
NA,TRBV19,TRBJ2-2,TRBD1,TGTGCCACACACAGGGGGGACACCGGGGAGCTGTTTTTT,CATHRGDTGELFF